The 32 T cell receptor beta chains listed next were all sequenced from one sample in a study of cytomegalovirus exposure and HLA in healthy donors. The PCR employed 60 Vbeta primers together with 13 Jbeta primers. Only in-frame clones appear in the TCRdb table, and some are missing; sequencing was by immunoSEQ multiplex PCR. The sample consists of about 160,000 clones, 80% of them appearing once. Sequenced sample: PBMCs. These receptors came from a man aged 25-45 years in good health and CMV-seronegative.

This chain joins TRBV2 and TRBJ2-2; D call uncertain. CDR3 length: 13 amino acids. V lost 4 bases and J 3 bases, leaving 6 bases between the germline ends. Germline lookup yields CDR1 SNHLY and CDR2 FYNNEI. Here the CDR3 DNA reads TGTGCCAGCAGTGTATCGGACACCGGGGAGCTGTTTTTT. This gives the protein CASSVSDTGELFF.

The chain carries TRBV18 and TRBJ1-1; maybe TRBD1 (5 bases). Trimming took 2 bases from V and 5 from J, leaving 12 bases between them. From germline, CDR1 is KGHSH and CDR2 LQKENI. This CDR3 is 14 amino acids long. The CDR3 sequence is CASSPSTEGTEAFF. CDR3 bases: TGTGCCAGCTCACCAAGCACGGAGGGGACTGAAGCTTTCTTT.

The genes are TRBV28 and TRBJ2-2; tentative D call: TRBD1 (7 bases). The V and J ends lost 2 bases and 3 bases respectively, with 13 bases between them. Germline assignment: CDR1 MDHEN and CDR2 SYDVKM. The CDR3 has 16 residues. The CDR3 reads CASSLTPGGHTGELFF. Here the CDR3 DNA reads TGTGCCAGCAGTTTAACCCCAGGGGGGCACACCGGGGAGCTGTTTTTT.

The chain carries TRBV20-1 and TRBJ2-3, with D possibly matching TRBD2 (5 bases). The CDR3 is made up of 11 amino acids. CDR1 and CDR2 from the germline V gene are DFQATT and SNEGSKA (reference sequence). The CDR3 coding sequence is TGCAGCGCCGGGGGCACAGATACGCAGTATTTT. Its protein is CSAGGTDTQYF.

The chain recombines TRBV6-1 with TRBJ1-1, with a tentative D call TRBD1 (5 bases). V was clipped by 7 bases and J by 0 bases, with 12 bases between them. Germline V gene lookup returns CDR1 MNHNS and CDR2 SASEGT. The CDR3 consists of 14 residues. This CDR3 reads CASKGAGMNTEAFF. The DNA of the CDR3 is TGTGCCAGCAAAGGGGCAGGAATGAACACTGAAGCTTTCTTT.

This chain uses TRBV6-5 with TRBJ1-3; D gene unclear. Germline loops: CDR1 MNHEY, CDR2 SVGAGI. Trimming stripped 4 bases from V and 10 bases from J, with 8 bases between. The CDR3 contains 11 residues. The CDR3 nucleotides read TGTGCCAGCAGTTCGTCGGGGACCATATATTTT. This encodes CASSSSGTIYF.

This clone was observed a few times. V and J are TRBV6-6 and TRBJ1-2; a possible D gene is TRBD1 (5 bases). The V gene lost 0 bases and the J gene lost 4 bases, with 12 bases spanning the gap. Germline V gene lookup returns CDR1 MNHNY and CDR2 SVGAGI (reference sequence). CDR3 length equals 15 residues. DNA of the CDR3: TGTGCCAGCAGTTACTCAGGCAGGGAGGCCTATGGCTACACCTTC. Encoded protein: CASSYSGREAYGYTF.

The rearrangement links TRBV6-1 to TRBJ2-7; the match to TRBD1 covers 9 bases. This CDR3 contains 14 residues. The V gene end was trimmed by 6 bases and the J gene end by 0 bases; junction bases not matched to a gene: 3. Germline values: CDR1 MNHNS, CDR2 SASEGT. DNA of the CDR3: TGTGCCAGCAGCGAACAGGGGGCCTCCTACGAGCAGTACTTC. It encodes CASSEQGASYEQYF.

The chain employs TRBV5-6 and TRBJ2-7; the match to TRBD1 covers 9 bases. V was pared by 2 bases and J by 2 bases, with 8 bases of the junction left unmatched. The CDR3 spans 16 residues. Germline V lookup: CDR1 SGHDT, CDR2 YYEEEE. CDR3 in DNA: TGTGCCAGCAGCTTACTACTACAGGGGGCAACCTACGAGCAGTACTTC. Translated, it gives CASSLLLQGATYEQYF. The variable domain in full, completed from reference TRBV5-6 and TRBJ2-7, reads DAGVTQSPTHLIKTRGQQVTLRCSPKSGHDTVSWYQQALGQGPQFIFQYYEEEERQRGNFPDRFSGHQFPNYSSELNVNALLLGDSALYLCASSLLLQGATYEQYFGPGTRLTVT.

This chain joins TRBV28 and TRBJ2-1, with 9 bases aligning to TRBD2. This CDR3 is built from 15 residues. Germline V gene lookup returns CDR1 MDHEN and CDR2 SYDVKM. Trimming took 5 bases from V and 4 from J; bases not matched to a gene: 6. CDR3 in amino acids: CASSASSGTYNEQFF. The CDR3 DNA sequence: TGTGCCAGCAGTGCGTCTAGCGGGACGTACAATGAGCAGTTCTTC. Full variable domain (missing parts from reference TRBV28 and TRBJ2-1): DVKVTQSSRYLVKRTGEKVFLECVQDMDHENMFWYRQDPGLGLRLIYFSYDVKMKEKGDIPEGYSVSREKKERFSLILESASTNQTSMYLCASSASSGTYNEQFFGPGTRLTVL.

V gene TRBV7-9 combines with J gene TRBJ2-7; D uncertain. There are 14 residues in the CDR3. Trimming removed 5 bases from V and 5 bases from J, with 16 bases in between. Germline CDR1 SEHNR, CDR2 FQNEAQ (reference sequence). The CDR3 here is CASSPAVAPDEQYF. CDR3 nucleotides: TGTGCCAGCAGCCCTGCGGTGGCTCCGGACGAGCAGTACTTC.

The rearrangement links TRBV30 to TRBJ2-2, with a possible D match to TRBD2 (5 bases). The V end was cut by 7 bases, the J end by 1 base, with 13 bases between. This CDR3 is 14 amino acids long. In germline, CDR1 is GTSNPN, CDR2 SVGIG (reference sequence). The CDR3, as DNA: TGTGCCTCCCGGACTCCTGTGAACACCGGGGAGCTGTTTTTT. Translation: CASRTPVNTGELFF.

This chain links TRBV11-3 with TRBJ1-3; no clear D gene. Germline assignment: CDR1 SGHNT and CDR2 YENEEA. CDR3 size: 13 residues. Between the trimmed V and J ends, which lost 4 bases and 0 bases, there was a span of 4 bases. CDR3 residues: CASSSSSGNTIYF. For the CDR3, the DNA is TGTGCCAGCAGCTCCAGCTCTGGAAACACCATATATTTT.

The chain combines TRBV28 with TRBJ1-6, with D unresolved. Germline V gene sequence: CDR1 MDHEN, CDR2 SYDVKM. V lost 5 bases and J lost 14, with 16 bases in between. The CDR3 is made up of 13 amino acids. The CDR3 here is CASSIPSPAALHF. CDR3 bases: TGTGCCAGCAGTATACCGAGTCCCGCGGCCCTCCACTTT. The full variable domain, rest sourced from reference TRBV28 and TRBJ1-6, is DVKVTQSSRYLVKRTGEKVFLECVQDMDHENMFWYRQDPGLGLRLIYFSYDVKMKEKGDIPEGYSVSREKKERFSLILESASTNQTSMYLCASSIPSPAALHFGNGTRLTVT.

The genes are TRBV7-9 and TRBJ1-1; 7 bases are a match to TRBD1. With V trimmed by 0 bases and J by 4 bases, 2 bases remained unmatched. In germline, CDR1 is SEHNR, CDR2 FQNEAQ (reference sequence). This CDR3 is built from 14 residues. The DNA for the CDR3 is TGTGCCAGCAGCTTAGCTAGGACAGGCACTGAAGCTTTCTTT. Residues: CASSLARTGTEAFF.

V gene TRBV28 combines with J gene TRBJ2-7; 8 positions agree with TRBD1. V shed 4 bases and J 1 base; nucleotides not matched to a gene: 3. This CDR3 comprises 14 residues. Germline lookup yields CDR1 MDHEN and CDR2 SYDVKM. The CDR3 sequence is CASSWTGRSYEQYF. CDR3 DNA: TGTGCCAGCAGTTGGACAGGGAGGTCCTACGAGCAGTACTTC. The full variable domain, rest sourced from reference TRBV28 and TRBJ2-7, is DVKVTQSSRYLVKRTGEKVFLECVQDMDHENMFWYRQDPGLGLRLIYFSYDVKMKEKGDIPEGYSVSREKKERFSLILESASTNQTSMYLCASSWTGRSYEQYFGPGTRLTVT.

The chain uses TRBV5-1 and TRBJ1-2; D is undetermined. Trimming removed 2 bases at V and 4 bases at J, with 18 bases between. This CDR3 spans 16 amino acids. In germline, CDR1 is SGHRS, CDR2 YFSETQ. CDR3 DNA sequence: TGCGCCAGCAGCTTTTTTCGGGGAGCCCTGGTCTATGGCTACACCTTC. It codes for CASSFFRGALVYGYTF.

V usage is TRBV6-1 and J usage is TRBJ1-2, with TRBD1 as a possible D gene (6 bases). The CDR3 is made up of 15 amino acids. The V gene lost 4 bases and the J gene lost 8 bases, with 20 bases spanning the gap. CDR1 is MNHNS, CDR2 SASEGT, per germline. CDR3 nucleotide sequence: TGTGCCAGCAGTGCCTCCTGGGAACAGGGAAGGGGCTACACCTTC. Protein product: CASSASWEQGRGYTF.

This rearrangement joins TRBV28 to TRBJ2-2, with D tentatively TRBD1 (6 bases). Germline CDR1 and CDR2: MDHEN and SYDVKM. The V end lost 7 bases, the J end lost 0 bases, and 21 bases lay between the germline ends. The CDR3 runs to 18 residues. The CDR3 DNA follows: TGTGCCAGCATTCCCCTCCCCTCTGACAGGCCGAACACCGGGGAGCTGTTTTTT. This encodes CASIPLPSDRPNTGELFF.

The chain carries TRBV5-4 and TRBJ2-1; D perhaps matches TRBD2 (6 bases). V shed 1 base and J shed 6 bases, with 14 bases lying between them. The CDR3 has 15 residues. The V gene's germline CDR1 is SGHNT and CDR2 YYREEE (reference sequence). CDR3 coding DNA: TGTGCCAGCAGCTTGCCGGGAGAGGGTAGCAATGAGCAGTTCTTC. Encoded protein: CASSLPGEGSNEQFF.

This clone was observed a handful of times. This sequence joins TRBV28 and TRBJ2-2; 12 bases are shared with TRBD2. The V gene end was trimmed by 3 bases and the J gene end by 4 bases; junction bases not matched to a gene: 6. CDR3 length equals 17 residues. The V gene's germline CDR1 is MDHEN and CDR2 SYDVKM. The CDR3 DNA sequence: TGTGCCAGCAGTTTCTCCCTGGGACTAGCGGGCACCGGGGAGCTGTTTTTT. Its translation: CASSFSLGLAGTGELFF.

This chain connects TRBV27 to TRBJ1-1, with 8 bases lining up with TRBD1. V was pared by 3 bases and J by 4 bases, with 7 bases of the junction left unmatched. Germline-derived CDR1 and CDR2 are MNHEY and SMNVEV (reference sequence). The CDR3 has 15 amino acids. CDR3 residues: CASSFLDREGTEAFF. The CDR3 bases are TGTGCCAGCAGTTTTTTGGACAGGGAGGGCACTGAAGCTTTCTTT.

V and J are TRBV29-1 and TRBJ2-1, with TRBD2 identical over 14 bases. The germline V gene has CDR1 SQVTM and CDR2 ANQGSEA. Germline trimming cut 6 bases from V and 5 bases from J; bases unmatched to any gene: 6. The CDR3 length is 15 residues. In DNA form, the CDR3 reads TGCAGCGTCGCCTCGACTAGCGGGAGGGACAATGAGCAGTTCTTC. It specifies CSVASTSGRDNEQFF.

This clone was picked up a small number of times. The chain recombines TRBV28 with TRBJ1-1; D might be TRBD1 (6 bases). From germline, CDR1 is MDHEN and CDR2 SYDVKM. V was pared by 4 bases and J by 0 bases, with 18 bases between. The CDR3 consists of 17 residues. CDR3 DNA sequence: TGTGCCAGCAGTTCCAACTACAGGGATCTCATGAACACTGAAGCTTTCTTT. Translated, it gives CASSSNYRDLMNTEAFF.

The chain has TRBV28 and TRBJ1-6, with a tentative D call TRBD1 (5 bases). There are 17 residues in the CDR3. CDR1 and CDR2 (germline): MDHEN, SYDVKM. V was trimmed by 2 bases and J by 2 bases, leaving 13 bases between them. CDR3 in amino acids: CASSLGQGTPYNSPLHF. The CDR3 DNA sequence: TGTGCCAGCAGTTTAGGGCAGGGAACCCCCTATAATTCACCCCTCCACTTT.

This chain joins TRBV30 and TRBJ1-2; 8 bases map to TRBD1. The V gene end was trimmed by 0 bases and the J gene end by 7 bases; junction bases not matched to a gene: 7. The CDR3 has 14 residues. The germline V gene has CDR1 GTSNPN and CDR2 SVGIG (reference sequence). CDR3 residues: CAWSVRQGAAGYTF. DNA for the CDR3: TGTGCCTGGAGTGTACGGCAGGGGGCGGCTGGCTACACCTTC.

This chain joins TRBV7-8 and TRBJ1-1, with a possible D match to TRBD1 (5 bases). From germline, CDR1 is SGHVS and CDR2 FQNEAQ. The CDR3 has 14 residues. V shed 5 bases and J shed 10 bases, with 20 bases lying between them. The chain's CDR3 is CASSPVGGGRGAFF. For the CDR3, the DNA is TGTGCCAGCAGCCCAGTAGGAGGCGGGAGGGGAGCTTTCTTT.

The chain recombines TRBV28 with TRBJ1-1, with a possible D match to TRBD1 (6 bases). Trimming left V 6 bases short and J 1 base short, with 15 bases between. CDR1 is MDHEN, CDR2 SYDVKM, per germline. This CDR3 has 15 amino acids. The DNA of the CDR3 is TGTGCCAGCAGCCCCGACAGGACTGGGAACACTGAAGCTTTCTTT. Its translation: CASSPDRTGNTEAFF.

The chain is built from TRBV6-1 and TRBJ2-1; 8 bases are shared with TRBD1. The CDR3 runs 14 residues. Germline CDR1 reads MNHNS; CDR2 reads SASEGT. V lost 5 bases to trimming and J lost 10 bases; unmatched junction nucleotides: 10. In nucleotides, the CDR3 is TGTGCCAGCAGTCATGACAGGGGCCGACCCGAGCAGTTCTTC. It is translated as CASSHDRGRPEQFF.

The chain has TRBV28 and TRBJ1-4, with 9 bases lining up with TRBD1. The trim removed 5 bases at V and 7 bases at J, leaving 8 bases unmatched. CDR1 and CDR2 from the germline V gene are MDHEN and SYDVKM. CDR3 length equals 15 residues. The chain's CDR3 is CASSLTGTGSEKLFF. The CDR3 DNA follows: TGTGCCAGCAGTCTAACCGGGACAGGGAGTGAAAAACTGTTTTTT.

The CDR3 coding sequence is TGTGCCATCAGCCGGGACAGGGGGTTCTACGAGCAGTACTTC. It specifies CAISRDRGFYEQYF. V usage is TRBV10-3 and J usage is TRBJ2-7; TRBD1 aligns across 11 bases. The CDR3 loop spans 14 amino acids. V trimming: 6 bases; J trimming: 3 bases; junction bases outside the gene matches: 4. The germline V gene encodes CDR1 ENHRY and CDR2 SYGVKD.

The sample holds a few counts of this clone. The chain combines TRBV10-2 with TRBJ2-7, with D possibly TRBD2 on 5 matching bases. Germline V gives CDR1 WSHSY, CDR2 SAAADI. CDR3 length: 13 residues. V lost 5 bases and J lost 2, with 10 bases in between. The CDR3 sequence: CASSLRDAYEQYF. The CDR3 DNA reads as TGCGCCAGCAGTTTGAGGGATGCCTACGAGCAGTACTTC.